This is a list of T cell receptor beta chains from one sample in a study of HIV-infected children after antiretroviral therapy interruption. Each CDR3 protein gets one entry after TCRdb re-called the 3' RACE reads with MiXCR. The table has tens of thousands of distinct CDR3 sequences, over 6% seen once; the top ten hold about 1%. The material sequenced was CD45RA+ CD4+ T cells from PBMCs, pooled from several time points, taken from a donor given antiretroviral therapy, either interrupted or continuous. The origin of the receptors is a pool of human donors with HIV. CDR3s include the opening cysteine and the closing phenylalanine or tryptophan. A D gene is named only where the DNA matches it firmly.

d_call,v_call,j_call,cdr3_aa
-,TRBV11-3,TRBJ2-1,CASSPYRQYNEQFF
TRBD1,TRBV29-1,TRBJ1-1,CSERPRTGDEAFF
-,TRBV4-3,TRBJ1-1,CASSQEARGFEAFF
-,TRBV5-6,TRBJ1-4,CASSLAGLMSKLFF
TRBD2,TRBV6-4,TRBJ2-1,CASSPGLAGEFNEQFF
TRBD1,TRBV5-1,TRBJ2-7,CASSPNGQGSYEQYF
TRBD2,TRBV5-1,TRBJ2-3,CASSLSSGSTDTQYF
TRBD1,TRBV6-2/TRBV6-3,TRBJ2-3,CASRPDRASDTQYF
-,TRBV20-1,TRBJ1-4,CSASRGVEKKLFF
TRBD2,TRBV7-2,TRBJ2-1,CASSASGGSWNEQFF
-,TRBV29-1,TRBJ2-6,CSVQKSTGANVLTF
TRBD2,TRBV7-2,TRBJ2-1,CASSSGSGGASYNEQFF
TRBD1,TRBV12-3/TRBV12-4,TRBJ1-3,CASSPGGSGNTIYF
TRBD1,TRBV12-3/TRBV12-4,TRBJ1-4,CASSQGQGATEKLFF
-,TRBV29-1,TRBJ2-1,CSVLRRQVRNEQFF
-,TRBV6-6,TRBJ2-7,CASGDPGGFYEQYF
TRBD2,TRBV20-1,TRBJ2-1,CSAPGLAGASNEQFF
-,TRBV27,TRBJ1-1,CASGLTEAFF
-,TRBV7-4,TRBJ2-5,CASSLQGRDTQYF
TRBD1,TRBV29-1,TRBJ2-5,CSVASGTGNRETQYF
-,TRBV19,TRBJ1-4,CAPRGPSNERLFF
TRBD1,TRBV13,TRBJ1-4,CASSPRGRNERLFF